This TCR beta chain was recovered during a study of blood T cell repertoires in COVID-19. Study-level information: Samples came from the United States, Italy and Spain, spanning acute and convalescent COVID-19. T cells, B-cell-depleted T cells, or PBMCs provided the cDNA or gDNA that served as material.

V shed 8 bases and J shed 0 bases, with 8 bases lying between them. CDR1 is ENHRY, CDR2 SYGVKD, per germline. The CDR3 is made up of 13 amino acids. Assignment of participants to cohorts was predicated upon participant-reported clinical history. Authors' processing steps: How many nucleated cells were present was estimated from reference gene primer amplification. Profiling relied on immunoSEQ multiplex PCR, and the TCRdb table lists in-frame clones only, not all of them. V and J calls and clone size are copied from that table; D and trimming were computed from the DNA. Of hundreds of thousands of clones listed, over 80% were seen once; the top ten hold 8% to 9%.

The clonotype originates from a woman between 18 and 29 years old who had recovered from COVID-19. The source material was PBMCs or T cells enriched from blood (not recorded which). V usage is TRBV10-3 and J usage is TRBJ1-5; D call uncertain. CDR3 amino acids: CAIADYSNQPQHF. In DNA form, the CDR3 reads TGTGCCATCGCGGATTATAGCAATCAGCCCCAGCATTTT.